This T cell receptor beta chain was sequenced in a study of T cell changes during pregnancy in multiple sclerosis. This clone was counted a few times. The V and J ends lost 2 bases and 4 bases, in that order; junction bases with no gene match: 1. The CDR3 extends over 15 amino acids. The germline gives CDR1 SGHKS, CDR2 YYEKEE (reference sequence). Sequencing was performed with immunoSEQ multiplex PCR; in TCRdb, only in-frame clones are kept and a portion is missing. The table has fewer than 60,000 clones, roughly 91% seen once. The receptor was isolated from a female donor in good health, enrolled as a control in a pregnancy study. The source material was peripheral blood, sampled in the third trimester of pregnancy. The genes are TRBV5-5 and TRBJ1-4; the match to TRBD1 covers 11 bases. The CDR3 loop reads CASSLGTGGNEKLFF. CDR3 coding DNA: TGTGCCAGCAGCTTAGGGACAGGGGGTAATGAAAAACTGTTTTTT.